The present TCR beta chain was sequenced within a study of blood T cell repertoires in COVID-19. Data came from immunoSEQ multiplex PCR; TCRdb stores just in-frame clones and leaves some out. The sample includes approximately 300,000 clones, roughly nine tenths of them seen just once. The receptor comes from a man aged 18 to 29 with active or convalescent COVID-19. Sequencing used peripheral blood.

CDR3: CASSPEGAHRTDTQYF. The CDR3 region has the DNA TGTGCCAGCAGCCCCGAGGGTGCCCACCGCACAGATACGCAGTATTTT. V gene TRBV5-4 combines with J gene TRBJ2-3; a weak D match, TRBD2 (5 bases). The CDR3 length is 16 residues. Trimming cost V 4 bases and J 1 base, with 16 bases left between them. Germline V CDR1 and CDR2: SGHNT, YYREEE (reference sequence).